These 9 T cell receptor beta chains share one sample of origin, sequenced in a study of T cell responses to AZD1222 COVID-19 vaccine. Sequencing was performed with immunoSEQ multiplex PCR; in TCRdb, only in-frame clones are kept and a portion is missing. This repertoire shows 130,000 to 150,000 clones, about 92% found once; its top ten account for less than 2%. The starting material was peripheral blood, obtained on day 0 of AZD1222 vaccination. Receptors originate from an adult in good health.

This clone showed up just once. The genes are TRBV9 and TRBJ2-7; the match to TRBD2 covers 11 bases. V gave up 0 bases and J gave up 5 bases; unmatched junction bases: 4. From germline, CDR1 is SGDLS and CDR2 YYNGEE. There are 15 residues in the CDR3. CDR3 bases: TGTGCCAGCAGCGTAGGACTAGCGGGAACAAACGAGCAGTACTTC. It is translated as CASSVGLAGTNEQYF.

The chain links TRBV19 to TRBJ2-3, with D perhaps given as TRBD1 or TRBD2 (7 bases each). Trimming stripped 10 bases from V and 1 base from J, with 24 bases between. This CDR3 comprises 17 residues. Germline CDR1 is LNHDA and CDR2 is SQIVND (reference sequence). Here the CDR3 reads CATSRGRAGRGTDTQYF. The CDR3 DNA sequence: TGTGCCACCAGCAGGGGGAGGGCCGGTAGGGGCACAGATACGCAGTATTTT.

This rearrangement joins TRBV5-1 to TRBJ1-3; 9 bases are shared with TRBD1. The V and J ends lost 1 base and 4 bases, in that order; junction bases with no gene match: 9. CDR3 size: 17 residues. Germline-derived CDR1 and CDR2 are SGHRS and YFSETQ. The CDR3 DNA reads TGCGCCAGCAGCTTGATGACGGGACAGGGTTCGGGAAACACCATATATTTT. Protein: CASSLMTGQGSGNTIYF.

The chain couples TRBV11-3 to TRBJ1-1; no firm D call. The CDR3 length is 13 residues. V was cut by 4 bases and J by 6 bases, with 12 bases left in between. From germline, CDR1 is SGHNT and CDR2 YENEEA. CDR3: CASSSNRLAEAFF. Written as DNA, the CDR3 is TGTGCCAGCAGCTCTAATCGACTCGCTGAAGCTTTCTTT.

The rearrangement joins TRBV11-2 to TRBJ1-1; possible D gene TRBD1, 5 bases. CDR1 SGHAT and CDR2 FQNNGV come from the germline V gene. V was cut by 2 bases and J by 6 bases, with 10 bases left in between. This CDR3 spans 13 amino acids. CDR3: CASSLQGPAEAFF. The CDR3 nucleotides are TGTGCCAGCAGCTTACAGGGTCCTGCTGAAGCTTTCTTT.

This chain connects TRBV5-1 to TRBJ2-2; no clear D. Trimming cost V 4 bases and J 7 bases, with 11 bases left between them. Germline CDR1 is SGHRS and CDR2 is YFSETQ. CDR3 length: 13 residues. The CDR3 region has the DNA TGCGCCAGCAGCCCTTCGGCTTACGGGGAGCTGTTTTTT. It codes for CASSPSAYGELFF.

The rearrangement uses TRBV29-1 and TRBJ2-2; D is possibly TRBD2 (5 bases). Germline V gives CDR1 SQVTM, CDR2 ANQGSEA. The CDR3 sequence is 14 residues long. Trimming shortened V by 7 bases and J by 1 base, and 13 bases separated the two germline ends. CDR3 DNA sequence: TGCAGCGCCGGCGGACTCATGAACACCGGGGAGCTGTTTTTT. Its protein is CSAGGLMNTGELFF.

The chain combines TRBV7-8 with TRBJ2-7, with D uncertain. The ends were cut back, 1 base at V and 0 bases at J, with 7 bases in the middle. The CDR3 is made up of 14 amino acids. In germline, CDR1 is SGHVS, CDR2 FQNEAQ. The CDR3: CASSLGQSSYEQYF. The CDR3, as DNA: TGTGCCAGCAGCTTAGGGCAGAGCTCCTACGAGCAGTACTTC.

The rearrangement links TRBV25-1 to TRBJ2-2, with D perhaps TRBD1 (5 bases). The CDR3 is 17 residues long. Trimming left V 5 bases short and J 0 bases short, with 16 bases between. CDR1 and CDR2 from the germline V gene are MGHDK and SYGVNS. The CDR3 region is CASSPILDRANTGELFF. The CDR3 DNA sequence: TGTGCCAGCAGTCCCATCCTCGACAGAGCGAACACCGGGGAGCTGTTTTTT.